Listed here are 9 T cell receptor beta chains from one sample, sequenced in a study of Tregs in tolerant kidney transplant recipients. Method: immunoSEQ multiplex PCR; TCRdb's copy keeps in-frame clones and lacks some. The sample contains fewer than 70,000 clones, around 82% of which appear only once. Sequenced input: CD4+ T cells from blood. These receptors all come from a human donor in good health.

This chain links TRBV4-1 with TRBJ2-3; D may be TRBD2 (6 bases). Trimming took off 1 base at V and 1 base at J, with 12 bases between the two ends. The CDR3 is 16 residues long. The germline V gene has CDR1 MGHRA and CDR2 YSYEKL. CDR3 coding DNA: TGCGCCAGCAGCCAAGCTAATACGGGGGGCACAGATACGCAGTATTTT. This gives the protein CASSQANTGGTDTQYF.

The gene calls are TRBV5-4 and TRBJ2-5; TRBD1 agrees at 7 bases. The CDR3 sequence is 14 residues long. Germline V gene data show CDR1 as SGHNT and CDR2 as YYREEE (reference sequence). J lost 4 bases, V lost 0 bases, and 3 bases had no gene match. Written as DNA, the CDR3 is TGTGCCAGCAGCTTGGGGACAGGTAGAGAGACCCAGTACTTC. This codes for CASSLGTGRETQYF.

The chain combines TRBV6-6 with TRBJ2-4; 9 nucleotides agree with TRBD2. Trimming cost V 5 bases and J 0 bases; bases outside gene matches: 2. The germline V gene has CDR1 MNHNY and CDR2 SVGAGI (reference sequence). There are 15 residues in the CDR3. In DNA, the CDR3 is TGTGCCAGCAGTAGCGGGGGGCTAGCCAAAAACATTCAGTACTTC. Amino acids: CASSSGGLAKNIQYF.

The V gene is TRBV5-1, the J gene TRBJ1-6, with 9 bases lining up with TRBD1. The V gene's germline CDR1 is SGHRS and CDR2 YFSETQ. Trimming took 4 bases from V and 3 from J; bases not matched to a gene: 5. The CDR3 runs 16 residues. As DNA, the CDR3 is TGCGCCAGCAGCCTCGTGGACAGGGGCTATAATTCACCCCTCCACTTT. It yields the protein CASSLVDRGYNSPLHF.

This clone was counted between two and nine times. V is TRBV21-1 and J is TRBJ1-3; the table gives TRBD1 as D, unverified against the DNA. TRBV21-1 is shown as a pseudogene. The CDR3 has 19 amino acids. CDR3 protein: CASRGTPGQGGLSGNTIYF. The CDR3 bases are TGTGCCAGCAGGGGAACTCCGGGACAGGGGGGTCTCTCTGGAAACACCATATATTTT.

CDR3 in amino acids: CASSLEGLAGGGEQFF. The CDR3 DNA is TGTGCCAGCAGCTTAGAAGGACTAGCGGGAGGTGGAGAGCAGTTCTTC. The genes are TRBV7-2 and TRBJ2-1; 14 bases fit TRBD2. The junction had 6 bases not matched to a gene; V was cut back by 1 base and J by 10 bases. This CDR3 has 16 amino acids. CDR1 and CDR2 from the germline V gene are SGHTA and FQGNSA.

Here the CDR3 reads CASNQISNTGELFF. The CDR3, as DNA: TGTGCCTCGAATCAGATATCAAACACCGGGGAGCTGTTTTTT. The V call is TRBV30, the J call TRBJ2-2; no clear D gene. From germline, CDR1 is GTSNPN and CDR2 SVGIG (reference sequence). The CDR3 is made up of 14 amino acids. V gave up 7 bases and J gave up 2 bases, with 14 bases separating them. Supplemented by reference TRBV30 and TRBJ2-2, the full variable domain reads SQTIHQWPATLVQPVGSPLSLECTVEGTSNPNLYWYRQAAGRGLQLLFYSVGIGQISSEVPQNLSASRPQDRQFILSSKKLLLSDSGFYLCASNQISNTGELFFGEGSRLTVL.

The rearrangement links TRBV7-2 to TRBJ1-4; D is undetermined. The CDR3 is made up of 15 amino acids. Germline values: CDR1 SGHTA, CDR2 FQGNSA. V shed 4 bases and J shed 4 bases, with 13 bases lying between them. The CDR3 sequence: CASSSRPHSNEKLFF. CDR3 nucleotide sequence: TGTGCCAGCAGCTCTAGACCACACAGTAATGAAAAACTGTTTTTT.

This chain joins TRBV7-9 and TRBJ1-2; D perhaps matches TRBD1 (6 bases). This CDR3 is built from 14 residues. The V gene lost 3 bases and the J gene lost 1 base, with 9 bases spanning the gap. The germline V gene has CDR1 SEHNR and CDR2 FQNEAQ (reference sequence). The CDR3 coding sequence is TGTGCCAGCAGCTTGGACAGTTTTAACTATGGCTACACCTTC. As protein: CASSLDSFNYGYTF.